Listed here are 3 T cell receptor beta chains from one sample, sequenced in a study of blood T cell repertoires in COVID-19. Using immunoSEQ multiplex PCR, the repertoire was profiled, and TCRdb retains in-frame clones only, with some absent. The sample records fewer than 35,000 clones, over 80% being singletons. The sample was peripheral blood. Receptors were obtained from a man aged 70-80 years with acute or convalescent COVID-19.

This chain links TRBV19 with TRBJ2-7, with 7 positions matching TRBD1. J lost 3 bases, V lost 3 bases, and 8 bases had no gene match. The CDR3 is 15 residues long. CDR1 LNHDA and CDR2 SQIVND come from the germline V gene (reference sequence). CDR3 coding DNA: TGTGCCAGTAGTATTTCGACAGGGAGTGTCTACGAGCAGTACTTC. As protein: CASSISTGSVYEQYF.

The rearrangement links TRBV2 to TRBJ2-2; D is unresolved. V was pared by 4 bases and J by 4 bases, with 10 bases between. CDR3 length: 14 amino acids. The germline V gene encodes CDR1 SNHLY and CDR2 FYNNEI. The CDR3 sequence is CASSVRLPTGELFF. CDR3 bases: TGTGCCAGCAGTGTGAGGCTACCCACCGGGGAGCTGTTTTTT.

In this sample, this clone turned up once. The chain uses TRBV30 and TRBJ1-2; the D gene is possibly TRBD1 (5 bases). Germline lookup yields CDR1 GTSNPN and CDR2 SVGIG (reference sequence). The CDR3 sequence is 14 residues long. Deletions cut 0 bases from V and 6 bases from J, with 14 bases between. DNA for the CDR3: TGTGCCTGGAGTGTACACCGGCAGGGCGATGGCTACACCTTC. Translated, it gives CAWSVHRQGDGYTF.